These 22 T cell receptor beta chains share one sample of origin, sequenced in a study of Ad26.COV2.S vaccination and SARS-CoV-2 variants. Treatment described: roughly 20 received Ad26.COV2.S at low or high dose, single or two shots; 5 received placebo; per-sample allocation not given. Each sample was drawn 63 days after the first injection (of vaccine or placebo). Assay: immunoSEQ multiplex PCR; the TCRdb copy retains only in-frame clones and omits some. Among 400,000 to 450,000 clones listed, about 92% were seen once. The sequencing here drew on peripheral blood, taken in a trial of Ad26.COV2.S vaccine versus placebo. These TCRs come from a person between 18 and 59 years old who received the Ad26.COV2.S COVID-19 vaccine or a placebo.

The V call is TRBV6-2 or TRBV6-3, the J call TRBJ1-5; D possibly corresponds to TRBD1 (5 bases). This CDR3 region has 13 residues. Germline CDR1 is MNHEY and CDR2 is SVGEGT. Trimming pared 5 bases from V and 4 bases from J, leaving 9 bases between. CDR3 amino acids: CASSPTENQPQHF. CDR3 coding DNA: TGTGCCAGCAGTCCGACAGAGAATCAGCCCCAGCATTTT.

This clone occurred once. Different DNA sequences within this sample yield the same CDR3. The gene calls are TRBV9 and TRBJ2-5; no reliable D call. This CDR3 is built from 13 residues. Trimming took off 0 bases at V and 4 bases at J, with 7 bases between the two ends. CDR1 and CDR2 (germline): SGDLS, YYNGEE. CDR3 nucleotides: TGTGCCAGCAGCGTAGGCGTCGCAGAGACCCAGTACTTC. Encoded protein: CASSVGVAETQYF.

Note on this clone: A much larger clone differs from this one at a single base, so this may be a read error. Different DNA sequences within this sample yield the same CDR3. This chain joins TRBV13 and TRBJ1-1; D is undetermined. Trimming took 0 bases from V and 5 from J, leaving 4 bases between them. This CDR3 has 12 amino acids. Germline V CDR1 and CDR2: PRHDT, FYEKMQ (reference sequence). In DNA form, the CDR3 reads TGTGCCAGCAGCTTAGGGAGGACTGAAGCTTTCTTT. Amino acids: CASSLGRTEAFF.

In this sample, this clone turned up a few times. J is TRBJ1-2 and V is TRBV18, with 7 positions matching TRBD1. The J segment lost 4 bases and the V segment lost 2 bases, leaving 7 bases of the junction unmatched. The CDR3 spans 15 residues. Germline V CDR1 and CDR2: KGHSH, LQKENI. The CDR3 sequence: CASSPSGTELYGYTF. For the CDR3, the DNA is TGTGCCAGCTCACCATCAGGGACAGAACTCTATGGCTACACCTTC.

The chain joins TRBV7-9 to TRBJ1-1; 10 bases line up with TRBD1. The germline gives CDR1 SEHNR, CDR2 FQNEAQ (reference sequence). V lost 5 bases and J lost 4; bases outside the gene matches: 10. The CDR3 has 16 amino acids. CDR3 bases: TGTGCCAGCAGCAAGGACAGGGGGGTTTCGAGCACTGAAGCTTTCTTT. Its protein is CASSKDRGVSSTEAFF.

The rearrangement links TRBV5-6 to TRBJ2-1; 10 nucleotides line up with TRBD2. Trimming cost V 3 bases and J 5 bases; bases outside gene matches: 14. This CDR3 is built from 18 residues. Germline assignment: CDR1 SGHDT and CDR2 YYEEEE. The CDR3: CASSSYRPSGRANNEQFF. The CDR3, as DNA: TGTGCCAGCAGCTCCTACCGCCCCAGCGGGAGGGCAAACAATGAGCAGTTCTTC.

V usage is TRBV6-5 and J usage is TRBJ2-3, with a possible D match to TRBD1 (5 bases). Germline V lookup: CDR1 MNHEY, CDR2 SVGAGI. This CDR3 has 12 amino acids. V was pared by 5 bases and J by 4 bases, with 7 bases between. CDR3 residues: CASSPGSDTQYF. The CDR3 DNA is TGTGCCAGCAGTCCAGGGTCAGATACGCAGTATTTT.

This sequence joins TRBV5-6 and TRBJ2-1; 7 bases match TRBD1. V trimming: 1 base; J trimming: 3 bases; junction bases outside the gene matches: 16. Germline V gives CDR1 SGHDT, CDR2 YYEEEE. The CDR3 has 19 amino acids. The CDR3 region has the DNA TGTGCCAGCAGCTTGAGGGCGACAGGGTCGGCGGCCTTCTACAATGAGCAGTTCTTC. Amino acid sequence: CASSLRATGSAAFYNEQFF.

This chain uses TRBV28 with TRBJ1-1; D gene uncertain. Germline assignment: CDR1 MDHEN and CDR2 SYDVKM. There are 11 residues in the CDR3. Trimming shortened V by 1 base and J by 7 bases, and 4 bases separated the two germline ends. Here the CDR3 DNA reads TGTGCCAGCAGTTTATCCAGTGAAGCTTTCTTT. This codes for CASSLSSEAFF.

The rearrangement joins TRBV28 to TRBJ2-5; 10 nucleotides align to TRBD2. The CDR3 loop spans 19 amino acids. Germline trimming cut 5 bases from V and 2 bases from J; bases unmatched to any gene: 17. Germline lookup yields CDR1 MDHEN and CDR2 SYDVKM. For the CDR3, the DNA is TGTGCCAGCAGTATGGCGAAGGGGTTTTCTAGCGGGAGTCAAGAGACCCAGTACTTC. Its protein product is CASSMAKGFSSGSQETQYF.

This chain uses TRBV27 with TRBJ1-2; tentative D call: TRBD1 (6 bases). Trimming cost V 6 bases and J 8 bases, with 25 bases left between them. The CDR3 sequence is 16 residues long. CDR1 is MNHEY and CDR2 is SMNVEV in the germline V gene (reference sequence). The CDR3 reads CASSQGQLLGLRGYTF. DNA for the CDR3: TGTGCCAGCAGCCAAGGACAGCTGTTAGGGCTTAGAGGCTACACCTTC.

The genes are TRBV10-3 and TRBJ2-1; TRBD2 matches at 8 bases. The germline CDR1 and CDR2 sequences are ENHRY and SYGVKD. The junction had 10 bases not matched to a gene; V was cut back by 3 bases and J by 3 bases. This CDR3 region has 17 residues. The CDR3 loop is CAISDPTGGSGYNEQFF. The CDR3 DNA is TGTGCCATCAGTGACCCGACGGGAGGGAGTGGCTACAATGAGCAGTTCTTC.

This rearrangement joins TRBV6-5 to TRBJ1-3; D is undetermined. The V gene's germline CDR1 is MNHEY and CDR2 SVGAGI. There are 15 residues in the CDR3. Trimming took 7 bases from V and 2 from J, leaving 15 bases between them. CDR3 coding DNA: TGTGCCAGCATTTTCTCCGGGGAGCCTGGAAACACCATATATTTT. Amino acids: CASIFSGEPGNTIYF.

This clone has just one count. The chain uses TRBV6-1 and TRBJ2-1, with a possible D match to TRBD2 (6 bases). V was cut by 2 bases and J by 4 bases, with 12 bases left in between. The CDR3 is 15 residues long. Germline CDR1 MNHNS, CDR2 SASEGT. CDR3 residues: CASSESGRMYNEQFF. The CDR3 DNA reads TGTGCCAGCAGTGAAAGTGGGAGGATGTACAATGAGCAGTTCTTC.

J is TRBJ1-5 and V is TRBV6-5, with D maybe TRBD1 (6 bases). In germline, CDR1 is MNHEY, CDR2 SVGAGI. V lost 10 bases and J lost 3, with 16 bases in between. The CDR3 totals 14 residues. The CDR3 is CAIKGGHPNQPQHF. As DNA, the CDR3 is TGTGCCATCAAGGGGGGACACCCCAATCAGCCCCAGCATTTT.

The rearrangement links TRBV4-3 to TRBJ1-4; D is ambiguous. Trimming shortened V by 3 bases and J by 0 bases, and 26 bases separated the two germline ends. Germline V gene lookup returns CDR1 LGHNA and CDR2 YSLEER. The CDR3 sequence is 21 residues long. Here the CDR3 DNA reads TGCGCCAGCAGCCAGTCCAGTCCGGCGAGGGAGGTGCCTGCAACTAATGAAAAACTGTTTTTT. Residues: CASSQSSPAREVPATNEKLFF.

The chain uses TRBV5-4 and TRBJ2-7; 7 bases fit TRBD1. Trimming cost V 3 bases and J 2 bases; bases outside gene matches: 5. The CDR3 extends over 14 amino acids. Germline V CDR1 and CDR2: SGHNT, YYREEE (reference sequence). The CDR3 DNA reads as TGTGCCAGCAGCTCCAAGACAGGGCCCTACGAGCAGTACTTC. This translates into CASSSKTGPYEQYF.

This clone was observed a single time. This chain uses TRBV3-1 (or the pseudogene TRBV3-2) with TRBJ2-7; TRBD2 might be the D (6 bases). Germline CDR1 and CDR2: LGHDT and YNNKEL (reference sequence). This CDR3 comprises 17 residues. The V and J ends lost 1 base and 3 bases respectively, with 19 bases between them. The CDR3 DNA sequence: TGTGCCAGCAGCCAAGGGAGGAGGGTACAGGAAGACTACGAGCAGTACTTC. Its protein product is CASSQGRRVQEDYEQYF.

This clone was recorded only once. The chain employs TRBV29-1 and TRBJ2-3; D unclear. The CDR3 extends over 12 amino acids. V lost 4 bases, J lost 6 bases, and 11 bases lay in between. CDR1 and CDR2 from the germline V gene are SQVTM and ANQGSEA. CDR3: CSVGLPPDTQYF. CDR3 coding DNA: TGCAGCGTTGGGCTACCACCGGATACGCAGTATTTT.

This clone was seen a single time. The chain uses TRBV7-2 and TRBJ2-4; D gene ambiguous. Per the germline V gene, CDR1 is SGHTA and CDR2 is FQGNSA. The CDR3 runs 13 residues. V lost 1 base and J 7 bases, leaving 8 bases between the germline ends. The CDR3 reads CASSLGSANIQYF. Written as DNA, the CDR3 is TGTGCCAGCAGCTTAGGGTCAGCCAACATTCAGTACTTC.

The rearrangement links TRBV6-1 to TRBJ1-6; 10 nucleotides align to TRBD1. The CDR3 covers 19 residues. Germline CDR1 reads MNHNS; CDR2 reads SASEGT. Trimming took 2 bases from V and 7 from J; bases not matched to a gene: 14. CDR3 region: CASSEIGGTGVIGNSPLHF. The CDR3 DNA sequence: TGTGCCAGCAGTGAAATTGGGGGGACAGGGGTTATAGGGAATTCACCCCTCCACTTT.

J is TRBJ1-1 and V is TRBV6-5, with 8 bases identical to TRBD1. J lost 3 bases, V lost 10 bases, and 7 bases had no gene match. Germline assignment: CDR1 MNHEY and CDR2 SVGAGI. The CDR3 is 13 residues long. Written as DNA, the CDR3 is TGTGCCACCGAACAGGGGGGAGACACTGAAGCTTTCTTT. This translates into CATEQGGDTEAFF.